Listed below are T cell receptor beta chains from one sample, sequenced in a study of STAT5B mutations in CD4+ large granular lymphocyte leukemia. Only in-frame clones appear in the TCRdb table, and some are missing; sequencing was by immunoSEQ multiplex PCR. Of about 50,000 clones in the sample, roughly four fifths were seen once. The sequencing input was CD4+ T cells from blood buffy coats. Receptors originate from a human donor in good health. CDR3s include the opening cysteine and the closing phenylalanine or tryptophan. Fields, in order: clone size, V gene, J gene, D gene, CDR3 protein, CDR3 DNA. D genes are given only for firm matches. Part of the rows lack a size; the others show once, few, many or a class for expanded clones.

>NA|TRBV7-2|TRBJ1-6|NA
CASSPRAGAGPLHF
TGTGCCAGCAGCCCCCGAGCCGGGGCAGGGCCCCTCCACTTT
>NA|TRBV6-1|TRBJ2-5|TRBD2
CASSETAGGQETQYF
TGTGCCAGCAGTGAAACGGCGGGGGGCCAAGAGACCCAGTACTTC
>NA|TRBV6-5|TRBJ2-5|NA
CASSYSLGAPTGAQYF
TGTGCCAGCAGTTACTCGCTGGGGGCCCCAACGGGAGCCCAGTACTTC
>NA|TRBV5-6|TRBJ2-7|NA
CASSLESLLSYEQYF
TGTGCCAGCAGCTTGGAGTCGTTACTCTCCTACGAGCAGTACTTC
>NA|TRBV19|TRBJ2-7|NA
CASSMVRGSGYEQYF
TGTGCCAGTAGTATGGTTCGAGGGTCAGGCTACGAGCAGTACTTC
>few|TRBV25-1|TRBJ1-3|TRBD1
CASRKTGAGNTIYF
TGTGCCAGCAGGAAAACAGGGGCTGGAAACACCATATATTTT
>NA|TRBV18|TRBJ2-7|TRBD1
CASSPRTGVDEQYF
TGTGCCAGCTCACCCCGGACAGGGGTTGATGAGCAGTACTTC
>NA|TRBV7-3|TRBJ2-5|NA
CASSLSGREETQYF
TGTGCCAGCAGCTTAAGTGGCAGGGAGGAGACCCAGTACTTC
>NA|TRBV19|TRBJ1-3|NA
CASSISAGQGSGNTIYF
TGTGCCAGTAGTATATCGGCAGGGCAGGGCTCTGGAAACACCATATATTTT
>few|TRBV27|TRBJ1-1|NA
CASSERVGTEAFF
TGTGCCAGCAGTGAGAGGGTCGGCACTGAAGCTTTCTTT
>NA|TRBV9|TRBJ2-5|NA
CASSVDPVFQETQYF
TGTGCCAGCAGCGTAGACCCGGTCTTCCAAGAGACCCAGTACTTC
>few|TRBV5-5|TRBJ1-5|NA
CASSPGQGFQPQHF
TGTGCCAGCAGCCCGGGGCAGGGGTTCCAGCCCCAGCATTTT
>NA|TRBV9|TRBJ2-5|TRBD1
CASSIRQGSETQYF
TGTGCCAGCAGCATTAGACAGGGAAGCGAGACCCAGTACTTC
>NA|TRBV5-6|TRBJ1-5|TRBD1
CASSLAGQGNQPQHF
TGTGCCAGCAGCTTGGCGGGACAGGGGAATCAGCCCCAGCATTTT
>NA|TRBV6-1|TRBJ2-5|NA
CASSEGGTQYF
TGTGCCAGCAGTGAAGGGGGGACCCAGTACTTC
>few|TRBV30|TRBJ1-5|NA
CAWSVDSNQPQHF
TGTGCCTGGAGTGTAGATAGCAATCAGCCCCAGCATTTT
>few|TRBV19|TRBJ1-5|NA
CASSMVDGVNQPQHF
TGTGCCAGTAGTATGGTTGACGGAGTTAATCAGCCCCAGCATTTT
>NA|TRBV7-3|TRBJ1-2|TRBD1
CASSYDRGAYGYTF
TGTGCCAGCAGCTACGACAGGGGAGCCTATGGCTACACCTTC
>few|TRBV19|TRBJ1-2|TRBD1
CASSMGTGGYGYTF
TGTGCCAGTAGTATGGGGACAGGGGGCTATGGCTACACCTTC
>NA|TRBV11-3|TRBJ2-3|TRBD1
CASGKQGWTDTQYF
TGTGCCAGCGGTAAACAGGGGTGGACAGATACGCAGTATTTT
>NA|TRBV9|TRBJ2-7|NA
CASSASSVPSYEQYF
TGTGCCAGCAGCGCCTCTAGCGTTCCTAGCTACGAGCAGTACTTC
>NA|TRBV14|TRBJ1-1|NA
CASSRGGGYTEAFF
TGTGCCAGCAGCCGTGGTGGGGGGTACACTGAAGCTTTCTTT
>NA|TRBV10-2|TRBJ2-3|TRBD1
CASELRTGVTDTQYF
TGCGCCAGCGAATTGAGGACAGGGGTAACAGATACGCAGTATTTT